Following are 8 T cell receptor beta chains from one sample sequenced in a study of T cell changes during pregnancy in multiple sclerosis. Sequencing was performed with immunoSEQ multiplex PCR; in TCRdb, only in-frame clones are kept and a portion is missing. The data show tens of thousands of clones, 90% to 95% seen once. The sample consisted of peripheral blood, taken in the third trimester of pregnancy. The receptors were gathered from a female donor in good health, enrolled as a control in a pregnancy study.

The chain combines TRBV9 with TRBJ2-1; D unclear. V shed 0 bases and J shed 4 bases, with 5 bases lying between them. CDR1 SGDLS and CDR2 YYNGEE come from the germline V gene. The CDR3 consists of 13 residues. The CDR3 DNA reads as TGTGCCAGCAGCGTAGAAGCTTACAATGAGCAGTTCTTC. Residues: CASSVEAYNEQFF. The full variable domain, rest sourced from reference TRBV9 and TRBJ2-1, is DSGVTQTPKHLITATGQRVTLRCSPRSGDLSVYWYQQSLDQGLQFLIQYYNGEERAKGNILERFSAQQFPDLHSELNLSSLELGDSALYFCASSVEAYNEQFFGPGTRLTVL.

This chain joins TRBV14 and TRBJ2-1, with 13 positions matching TRBD2. Germline-derived CDR1 and CDR2 are SGHDN and FVKESK. After removal of 4 bases from V and 4 bases from J, the junction contained 7 bases not matched to a gene. The CDR3 has 17 residues. The CDR3 region has the DNA TGTGCCAGCAGCCTCCGGACTAGCGGGAGATCATACAATGAGCAGTTCTTC. This codes for CASSLRTSGRSYNEQFF.

V and J are TRBV4-1 and TRBJ2-1; 9 bases agree with TRBD2. The V gene's germline CDR1 is MGHRA and CDR2 YSYEKL. This CDR3 spans 18 amino acids. With 1 base clipped from V and 0 bases from J, the junction kept 7 bases outside the gene matches. For the CDR3, the DNA is TGCGCCAGCAGCCAAGCGCGCGGGGGGGCGGTCTCCTACAATGAGCAGTTCTTC. Amino acids: CASSQARGGAVSYNEQFF.

The V gene is TRBV28, the J gene TRBJ2-7; 8 bases fit TRBD1. Germline V gene data show CDR1 as MDHEN and CDR2 as SYDVKM. Trimming cost V 5 bases and J 7 bases; bases outside gene matches: 10. CDR3 length: 14 amino acids. CDR3 in amino acids: CASSLLAGGGEQYF. The CDR3 bases are TGTGCCAGCAGTCTGTTGGCAGGGGGCGGAGAGCAGTACTTC.

The chain employs TRBV7-2 and TRBJ1-1; D remains unclear. Trimming left V 5 bases short and J 3 bases short, with 16 bases between. This CDR3 contains 15 residues. Germline loops: CDR1 SGHTA, CDR2 FQGNSA. CDR3 bases: TGTGCCAGCAGCCTACTCCCCGCCTCGGACACTGAAGCTTTCTTT. This encodes CASSLLPASDTEAFF.

The V call is TRBV4-1, the J call TRBJ1-3, with D maybe TRBD1 (5 bases). This CDR3 has 14 amino acids. Trimming took off 6 bases at V and 2 bases at J, with 11 bases between the two ends. CDR1 and CDR2 (germline): MGHRA, YSYEKL. The CDR3 protein is CASSAGGAGNTIYF. The CDR3, as DNA: TGCGCCAGCAGTGCGGGGGGGGCTGGAAACACCATATATTTT.

This clone was seen more than once but under ten times. The genes are TRBV7-2 and TRBJ1-1; TRBD1 might be the D (5 bases). The CDR3 sequence is 12 residues long. V was trimmed by 3 bases and J by 7 bases, leaving 9 bases between them. CDR1 and CDR2 (germline): SGHTA, FQGNSA. The CDR3 sequence is CASSFDRREAFF. The CDR3 DNA reads TGTGCCAGCAGCTTCGACAGACGTGAAGCTTTCTTT.

For this clone: The junction departs from germline at one end; a sequencing error may be responsible. The gene calls are TRBV4-2 and TRBJ2-1, with a weak D call TRBD2 (5 bases). Germline-derived CDR1 and CDR2 are LGHNA and YNFKEQ. The CDR3 covers 14 residues. The chain's CDR3 is CASSQGGTYNEQFF. In nucleotides, the CDR3 is TGTGCCAGCAGTCAAGGAGGAACCTACAATGAGCAGTTCTTC.